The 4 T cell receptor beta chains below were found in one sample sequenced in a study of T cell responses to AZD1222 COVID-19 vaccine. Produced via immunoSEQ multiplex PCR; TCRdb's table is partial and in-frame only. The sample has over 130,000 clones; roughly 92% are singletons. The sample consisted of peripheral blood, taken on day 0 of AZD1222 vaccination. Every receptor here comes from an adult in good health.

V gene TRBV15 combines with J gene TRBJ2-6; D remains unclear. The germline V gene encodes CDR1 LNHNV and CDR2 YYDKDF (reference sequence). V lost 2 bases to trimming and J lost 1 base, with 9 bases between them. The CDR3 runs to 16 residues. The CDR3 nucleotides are TGTGCCACCAGCAGACAGCCGCTATCTGGGGCCAACGTCCTGACTTTC. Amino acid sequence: CATSRQPLSGANVLTF.

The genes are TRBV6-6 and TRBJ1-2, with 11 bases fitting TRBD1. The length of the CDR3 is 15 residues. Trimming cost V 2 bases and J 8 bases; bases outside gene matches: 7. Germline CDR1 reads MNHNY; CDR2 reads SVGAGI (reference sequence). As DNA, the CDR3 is TGTGCCAGCAGTTACCCGGGGGGACAGGGGGAAGGCTACACCTTC. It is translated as CASSYPGGQGEGYTF.

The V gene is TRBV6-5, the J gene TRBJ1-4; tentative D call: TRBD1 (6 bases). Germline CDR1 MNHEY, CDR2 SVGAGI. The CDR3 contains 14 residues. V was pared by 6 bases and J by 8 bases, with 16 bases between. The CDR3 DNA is TGTGCCAGCAGGGGGGCCCTGGGAGGAGAAAAACTGTTTTTT. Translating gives CASRGALGGEKLFF.

As DNA, the CDR3 is TGTGCCAGCCAGGACAGAACCGGGGAGCTGTTTTTT. It specifies CASQDRTGELFF. V is TRBV6-5 and J is TRBJ2-2, with a tentative D call TRBD1 (6 bases). The ends were cut back, 8 bases at V and 5 bases at J, with 9 bases in the middle. The length of the CDR3 is 12 residues. Looked up from germline, CDR1 is MNHEY and CDR2 is SVGAGI.